Reported below is one TCR beta chain. No antigen is known for it. Clones were sequenced by immunoSEQ multiplex PCR, and TCRdb holds only the in-frame ones, with some missing. The sample records about 120,000 clones, 70% to 90% being singletons. Trimming stripped 0 bases from V and 2 bases from J, with 15 bases between. In germline, CDR1 is SGHRS, CDR2 YFSETQ. There are 17 residues in the CDR3. This entry comes from a study of T cell responses to AZD1222 COVID-19 vaccine. Whole-study results and caveats: After the peak T cell response, and only then, were repertoires sampled. A mostly white British donor set with more females was recruited, and clonal diversity was possibly underestimated. After two AZD1222 doses, spike-specific TCR breadth and depth rose versus day 0. As reported, nearly half of all spike-specific TCRs target variant regions that are unmutated.

This receptor was taken from an adult in good health. The sample in question was peripheral blood, obtained on day 0 of AZD1222 vaccination. This sequence joins TRBV5-1 and TRBJ1-5; no definite D call. CDR3 nucleotide sequence: TGCGCCAGCAGCTTGGCGGGCCCCGGCGCGGGCAATCAGCCCCAGCATTTT. Protein: CASSLAGPGAGNQPQHF.